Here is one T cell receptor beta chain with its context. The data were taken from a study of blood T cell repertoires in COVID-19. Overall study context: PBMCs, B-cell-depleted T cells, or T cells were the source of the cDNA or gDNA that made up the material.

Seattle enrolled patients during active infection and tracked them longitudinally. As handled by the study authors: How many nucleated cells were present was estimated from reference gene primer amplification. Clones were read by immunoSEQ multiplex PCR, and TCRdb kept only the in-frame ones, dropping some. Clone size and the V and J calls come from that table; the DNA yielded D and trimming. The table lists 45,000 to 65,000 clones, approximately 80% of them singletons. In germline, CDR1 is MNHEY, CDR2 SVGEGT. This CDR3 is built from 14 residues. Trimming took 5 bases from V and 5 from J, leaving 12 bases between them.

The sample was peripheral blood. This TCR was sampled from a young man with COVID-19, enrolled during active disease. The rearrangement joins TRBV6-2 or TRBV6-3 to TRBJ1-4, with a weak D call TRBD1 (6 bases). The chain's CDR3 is CASSKQGYNEKLFF. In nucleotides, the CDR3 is TGTGCCAGCAGTAAACAGGGATACAATGAAAAACTGTTTTTT.